This T cell receptor beta chain is from a study of blood T cell repertoires in COVID-19. About the research overall: T cells, B-cell-depleted T cells, or PBMCs provided the cDNA or gDNA that served as material.

Original handling: Amplification from reference gene primers served as the basis for estimated nucleated cell counts. Data came from immunoSEQ multiplex PCR; TCRdb stores just in-frame clones and leaves some out. D and trimming come from the DNA, and the V and J calls and clone size come from that table. The profile shows about 62,000 clones, roughly 72% of them singletons. The CDR3 runs 12 residues. Looked up from germline, CDR1 is MNHNY and CDR2 is SVGAGI (reference sequence). The V end lost 6 bases, the J end lost 5 bases, and 11 bases lay between the germline ends. The chain carries TRBV6-6 and TRBJ2-7; TRBD1 might be the D (6 bases). The sequence was obtained from a woman aged 50 to 65 with active or convalescent COVID-19. Sample: peripheral blood. CDR3 loop: CASSPKGDEQYF. In DNA, the CDR3 is TGTGCCAGCAGCCCCAAGGGGGACGAGCAGTACTTC.